What follows are 18 T cell receptor beta chains derived from one specimen sequenced in a study of T-cell reconstitution after alpha-beta-depleted transplantation in children. Unique molecular identifiers were built into the TCRbeta library. A single record per CDR3 protein comes from TCRdb applying MiXCR to the PCR reads. The sample lists about 540,000 distinct CDR3 sequences; approximately 20% were seen once. Sequenced here: PBMCs from the stem cell graft donor, sampled from the stem cell graft. The receptors shown here come from a human donor who donated a stem cell graft to a child with acute lymphoblastic leukemia.

The chain carries TRBV4-1 and TRBJ1-6; TRBD1 matches 7 bases. V shed 1 base and J 7 bases; nucleotides not matched to a gene: 4. Germline V gene sequence: CDR1 MGHRA, CDR2 YSYEKL. The CDR3 has 15 residues. This chain's CDR3 is CASSQGIQGNSPLHF. CDR3 sequence (DNA): TGCGCCAGCAGCCAAGGTATACAGGGGAATTCACCCCTCCACTTT.

The chain employs TRBV6-4 and TRBJ2-4; D is unresolved. The CDR3 sequence is 13 residues long. Trimming stripped 0 bases from V and 8 bases from J, with 8 bases between. Germline V gives CDR1 MRHNA, CDR2 SNTAGT. CDR3 loop: CASSDSMGDIQYF. CDR3 coding DNA: TGTGCCAGCAGTGACTCGATGGGTGACATTCAGTACTTC.

This rearrangement joins TRBV7-9 to TRBJ2-7; 9 positions agree with TRBD1. The CDR3 is made up of 13 amino acids. Looked up from germline, CDR1 is SEHNR and CDR2 is FQNEAQ (reference sequence). V gave up 5 bases and J gave up 12 bases; unmatched junction bases: 11. The CDR3 DNA reads TGTGCCAGCAGCCTCCGGACAGGGGCCAGAACGTACTTC. Translated: CASSLRTGARTYF.

This chain joins TRBV5-1 and TRBJ1-2; a weak D match, TRBD1 (6 bases). V was trimmed by 4 bases and J by 0 bases, leaving 16 bases between them. This CDR3 contains 16 residues. Germline CDR1 SGHRS, CDR2 YFSETQ. CDR3 bases: TGCGCCAGCAGCCCAGATGAAAGACAGGCTAACTATGGCTACACCTTC. Residues: CASSPDERQANYGYTF.

The genes are TRBV6-1 and TRBJ2-3; D is perhaps TRBD1 or TRBD2 (6 bases each). CDR3 length: 17 residues. The V and J ends lost 1 base and 8 bases respectively, with 22 bases between them. Germline lookup yields CDR1 MNHNS and CDR2 SASEGT. CDR3 sequence reads: CASSEGGGGPRGGTQYF. The CDR3, as DNA: TGTGCCAGCAGTGAAGGAGGGGGAGGCCCTCGAGGGGGTACGCAGTATTTT.

V and J are TRBV15 and TRBJ2-1; D may be TRBD2 (6 bases). V lost 5 bases, J lost 7 bases, and 18 bases lay in between. Germline V gene data show CDR1 as LNHNV and CDR2 as YYDKDF (reference sequence). The CDR3 contains 15 residues. The CDR3 sequence: CATSGTPLGGNEQFF. CDR3 DNA sequence: TGTGCCACCAGCGGCACACCCTTGGGAGGTAATGAGCAGTTCTTC. Filled out from reference TRBV15 and TRBJ2-1, the complete variable domain reads DAMVIQNPRYQVTQFGKPVTLSCSQTLNHNVMYWYQQKSSQAPKLLFHYYDKDFNNEADTPDNFQSRRPNTSFCFLDIRSPGLGDTAMYLCATSGTPLGGNEQFFGPGTRLTVL.

This chain links TRBV19 with TRBJ2-7; 9 bases match TRBD2. This CDR3 spans 16 amino acids. Germline V lookup: CDR1 LNHDA, CDR2 SQIVND (reference sequence). J lost 3 bases, V lost 3 bases, and 9 bases had no gene match. The CDR3 DNA reads as TGTGCCAGTAGTATCGATTTTAGCGGGAGCTTCTACGAGCAGTACTTC. It is translated as CASSIDFSGSFYEQYF.

The chain uses TRBV18 and TRBJ2-2, with 8 bases lining up with TRBD2. The germline CDR1 and CDR2 sequences are KGHSH and LQKENI. V trimming: 3 bases; J trimming: 0 bases; junction bases outside the gene matches: 3. There are 16 residues in the CDR3. As DNA, the CDR3 is TGTGCCAGCTCACCCTTACTAGCGGCGAACACCGGGGAGCTGTTTTTT. Its protein is CASSPLLAANTGELFF.

The V call is TRBV20-1, the J call TRBJ2-7; 7 bases line up with TRBD2. The germline gives CDR1 DFQATT, CDR2 SNEGSKA (reference sequence). V dropped 5 bases and J dropped 3; count of bases not matched to a gene: 4. The CDR3 is 12 residues long. This chain's CDR3 is CSARGELYEQYF. The CDR3 coding sequence is TGCAGTGCTCGGGGGGAACTCTACGAGCAGTACTTC.

This clonotype was picked up a small number of times. The gene calls are TRBV5-6 and TRBJ2-1, with no clear D. From germline, CDR1 is SGHDT and CDR2 YYEEEE. With 4 bases removed from V and 8 bases from J, the gap between germline ends came to 16 bases. The CDR3 extends over 14 amino acids. CDR3 in amino acids: CASSPKVKVDEQFF. The CDR3 region has the DNA TGTGCCAGCAGCCCGAAAGTGAAAGTGGATGAGCAGTTCTTC.

This clonotype has more than one count but fewer than ten. The chain recombines TRBV12-3 or TRBV12-4 with TRBJ2-1, with D perhaps TRBD2 (6 bases). CDR3 length: 15 residues. V gave up 1 base and J gave up 8 bases, with 15 bases separating them. CDR3 in amino acids: CASSLDGRGSDEQFF. The CDR3 DNA sequence: TGTGCCAGCAGTTTAGACGGGAGAGGCTCGGATGAGCAGTTCTTC.

This clonotype was recorded only once. V and J are TRBV12-3 or TRBV12-4 and TRBJ2-7; 9 nucleotides line up with TRBD2. This CDR3 is built from 13 residues. The V and J ends lost 6 bases and 6 bases, in that order; junction bases with no gene match: 6. CDR3 coding DNA: TGTGCCAGCAGGGAATTTAGCGGGAGCGAGCAGTACTTC. This encodes CASREFSGSEQYF.

There are a few counts of this clonotype. This rearrangement joins TRBV25-1 to TRBJ2-1; D may be TRBD1 (5 bases). CDR3 length: 14 amino acids. The germline CDR1 and CDR2 sequences are MGHDK and SYGVNS. Trimming removed 2 bases at V and 9 bases at J, with 14 bases between. CDR3: CASSEPGRVCEQFF. CDR3 nucleotides: TGTGCCAGCAGTGAACCGGGCAGGGTTTGTGAGCAGTTCTTC.

This clonotype has more than one count but fewer than ten. V usage is TRBV15 and J usage is TRBJ1-3; maybe TRBD1 (6 bases). The ends were cut back, 6 bases at V and 4 bases at J, with 13 bases in the middle. This CDR3 contains 14 residues. CDR1 LNHNV and CDR2 YYDKDF come from the germline V gene (reference sequence). The CDR3 region is CATSKGGSGNTIYF. CDR3 DNA sequence: TGTGCCACCAGTAAAGGGGGATCCGGAAACACCATATATTTT.

The chain carries TRBV19 and TRBJ1-4; D is uncertain. V shed 1 base and J shed 8 bases, with 11 bases lying between them. CDR1 is LNHDA and CDR2 is SQIVND in the germline V gene (reference sequence). CDR3 size: 14 residues. The CDR3 spells CASSIVSLEEKLFF. The CDR3 DNA reads TGTGCCAGTAGTATAGTGTCACTGGAGGAAAAACTGTTTTTT.

This clonotype was observed a handful of times. This rearrangement joins TRBV18 to TRBJ2-7; D ambiguous. The CDR3 has 13 residues. V shed 3 bases and J shed 6 bases, with 12 bases lying between them. Looked up from germline, CDR1 is KGHSH and CDR2 is LQKENI. DNA of the CDR3: TGTGCCAGCTCACCTGAGTCGAGGTCCGAGCAGTACTTC. The encoded protein is CASSPESRSEQYF.

V gene TRBV7-9 combines with J gene TRBJ2-2; possibly TRBD1 for D (6 bases). Trimming pared 1 base from V and 5 bases from J, leaving 14 bases between. Germline V gives CDR1 SEHNR, CDR2 FQNEAQ (reference sequence). The CDR3 is 16 residues long. CDR3 sequence reads: CASSLVETGATGELFF. The CDR3, as DNA: TGTGCCAGCAGCTTAGTAGAGACAGGCGCGACCGGGGAGCTGTTTTTT.

The rearrangement links TRBV7-8 to TRBJ1-6, with 10 bases fitting TRBD1. Germline CDR1 SGHVS, CDR2 FQNEAQ. V was pared by 4 bases and J by 9 bases, with 9 bases of the junction left unmatched. The CDR3 contains 16 residues. The CDR3 sequence is CASSSRLDRGRSPLHF. The CDR3, as DNA: TGTGCCAGCAGCTCTAGACTCGACAGGGGGCGTTCACCCCTCCACTTT.